This T cell receptor beta chain was retrieved from a study of T cell repertoires in cytomegalovirus infection. Turning to the study itself: Recently identified HLA-C-restricted CMV epitopes and well-studied HLA-B-restricted CMV epitopes were used by the study. Indications of both CMV infection and matching HLA type were provided by public TCR beta signatures.

TCRdb redid the calling of the reads with MiXCR, one entry per CDR3 protein. Of about 920,000 distinct CDR3 sequences in the sample, less than 35% were seen once. The CDR3 has 16 residues. Germline V gene lookup returns CDR1 DFQATT and CDR2 SNEGSKA (reference sequence). Unmatched junction bases numbered 15, after V lost 5 bases and J lost 8 bases. Study results and caveats: HLA-C-restricted TCR beta clonotypes specific for CMV led the ex vivo response. Summed public TCR beta family frequency identified CMV carriers bearing the relevant HLA.

This clonotype has only a few counts. Its target is not known. The V call is TRBV20-1, the J call TRBJ1-2, with 12 bases fitting TRBD1. The sequence derives from a human donor in good health (CMV status not recorded). Some clones in this sample may be carry-over from other donors' samples. Source: cultured CD8+ T cells from PBMCs, taken from culture after CMV antigen stimulation. The DNA for the CDR3 is TGCAGTGCTCCCCGGGACAGGGGGCAAGAAGTAAGCGGCTACACCTTC. Protein: CSAPRDRGQEVSGYTF.